The next 15 T cell receptor beta chains were all read from a single sample in a study of blood T cell repertoires in COVID-19. Clones were sequenced by immunoSEQ multiplex PCR, and TCRdb holds only the in-frame ones, with some missing. The sample lists some 45,000 clones, less than 95% occurring once. The sequencing input was peripheral blood. Receptors were obtained from a man in his 70s with active COVID-19.

The chain has TRBV10-2 and TRBJ1-1; 8 nucleotides agree with TRBD1. Germline V lookup: CDR1 WSHSY, CDR2 SAAADI. The CDR3 has 15 residues. The ends lost 4 bases at V and 4 bases at J; junction bases unmatched: 8. CDR3 nucleotides: TGCGCCAGCAGTGCGCCCGAACAGGGGGTCACTGAAGCTTTCTTT. Protein sequence: CASSAPEQGVTEAFF.

The V gene is TRBV5-1, the J gene TRBJ1-4; no definite D call. The CDR3 is 14 amino acids. From germline, CDR1 is SGHRS and CDR2 YFSETQ. V was pared by 0 bases and J by 6 bases, with 9 bases between. The CDR3 bases are TGCGCCAGCAGCTTGGGGCCGGGTGATGAAAAACTGTTTTTT. This gives the protein CASSLGPGDEKLFF.

This clone was picked up one time. The chain links TRBV1 to TRBJ1-2; TRBD1 was called by the table and not checked on the DNA. TRBV1 is recorded as a pseudogene. The CDR3 sequence is 13 residues long. The CDR3, as DNA: TGCACCAGCAGCCAAGCACAGTTGGGTGGCTACACCTTC. Translation gives CTSSQAQLGGYTF.

The V gene is TRBV4-1, the J gene TRBJ1-2, with D unclear. V gave up 2 bases and J gave up 2 bases, with 6 bases separating them. This CDR3 spans 13 amino acids. Germline loops: CDR1 MGHRA, CDR2 YSYEKL. The CDR3, as DNA: TGCGCCAGCAGCCAACGGGAGAACTATGGCTACACCTTC. Translation gives CASSQRENYGYTF.

The chain employs TRBV5-8 and TRBJ2-2; possible D gene TRBD1, 5 bases. Trimming took off 0 bases at V and 0 bases at J, with 18 bases between the two ends. CDR3 length: 19 amino acids. Germline V gene data show CDR1 as SGHTS and CDR2 as YDEGEE. The CDR3, as DNA: TGTGCCAGCAGCTTGGCGGCAGGGAAGGTGGTTGCGAACACCGGGGAGCTGTTTTTT. Translated, it gives CASSLAAGKVVANTGELFF.

The chain links TRBV5-4 to TRBJ1-2, with TRBD1 identical over 7 bases. The ends lost 4 bases at V and 8 bases at J; junction bases unmatched: 14. There are 15 residues in the CDR3. CDR1 is SGHNT, CDR2 YYREEE, per germline (reference sequence). This CDR3 is CASSLTGSIWDGYTF. CDR3 sequence (DNA): TGTGCCAGCAGCCTGACAGGGTCAATTTGGGACGGCTACACCTTC.

The rearrangement uses TRBV4-2 and TRBJ2-7, with D possibly TRBD2 on 5 matching bases. V lost 4 bases to trimming and J lost 7 bases, with 14 bases between them. The CDR3 is 13 residues long. From germline, CDR1 is LGHNA and CDR2 YNFKEQ. CDR3 loop: CASSPGLAREQYF. The CDR3 DNA follows: TGTGCCAGCAGCCCTGGACTGGCAAGGGAGCAGTACTTC.

This clone has just one count. The V call is TRBV5-5, the J call TRBJ2-7; 9 bases fit TRBD1. The CDR3 runs to 13 residues. With 4 bases clipped from V and 2 bases from J, the junction kept 1 base outside the gene matches. In germline, CDR1 is SGHKS, CDR2 YYEKEE (reference sequence). The CDR3, as DNA: TGTGCCAGCAGCCGACAGGGGGCCTACGAGCAGTACTTC. As protein: CASSRQGAYEQYF.

The rearrangement joins TRBV19 to TRBJ1-5; D possibly corresponds to TRBD1 (6 bases). Germline V gene lookup returns CDR1 LNHDA and CDR2 SQIVND (reference sequence). Trimming cost V 6 bases and J 0 bases, with 27 bases left between them. This CDR3 spans 20 amino acids. In DNA, the CDR3 is TGTGCCAGTAGAACTACAGGACAGCTAACCTTTAAGCTTAGCAATCAGCCCCAGCATTTT. Residues: CASRTTGQLTFKLSNQPQHF.

The V gene is TRBV4-3, the J gene TRBJ2-4; TRBD1 aligns across 7 bases. The CDR3 totals 16 residues. The V and J ends lost 0 bases and 0 bases, in that order; junction bases with no gene match: 2. Germline assignment: CDR1 LGHNA and CDR2 YSLEER. CDR3 residues: CASSQEGQLAKNIQYF. DNA of the CDR3: TGCGCCAGCAGCCAAGAGGGACAGCTAGCCAAAAACATTCAGTACTTC.

The chain combines TRBV5-1 with TRBJ2-3; 8 nucleotides line up with TRBD2. CDR1 is SGHRS and CDR2 is YFSETQ in the germline V gene. V was clipped by 4 bases and J by 8 bases; unmatched bases: 15. This CDR3 region has 16 residues. CDR3 residues: CASSTVVGGAYTTQYF. The CDR3 DNA reads as TGCGCCAGCAGCACTGTGGTCGGGGGGGCCTATACTACGCAGTATTTT.

This clone was seen a few times. The chain has TRBV7-9 and TRBJ2-1; TRBD1 might be the D (6 bases). Trimming cost V 2 bases and J 7 bases, with 9 bases left between them. CDR3 size: 13 residues. CDR1 is SEHNR and CDR2 is FQNEAQ in the germline V gene (reference sequence). DNA for the CDR3: TGTGCCAGCAGCTTATTACAGGGTAATGAGCAGTTCTTC. Protein product: CASSLLQGNEQFF.

The chain uses TRBV19 and TRBJ1-6; TRBD1 matches 9 bases. With 4 bases clipped from V and 6 bases from J, the junction kept 7 bases outside the gene matches. Per the germline V gene, CDR1 is LNHDA and CDR2 is SQIVND (reference sequence). This CDR3 is 16 amino acids long. The DNA for the CDR3 is TGTGCCAGTAGTACATCGACAGGGGGACTTAATTCACCCCTCCACTTT. Translated, it gives CASSTSTGGLNSPLHF. Full variable domain (outside the CDR3, taken from reference TRBV19 and TRBJ1-6): DGGITQSPKYLFRKEGQNVTLSCEQNLNHDAMYWYRQDPGQGLRLIYYSQIVNDFQKGDIAEGYSVSREKKESFPLTVTSAQKNPTAFYLCASSTSTGGLNSPLHFGNGTRLTVT.

The chain carries TRBV5-5 and TRBJ2-1, with unresolved D. This CDR3 spans 17 amino acids. The V gene's germline CDR1 is SGHKS and CDR2 YYEKEE (reference sequence). V was cut by 4 bases and J by 6 bases, with 23 bases left in between. The CDR3: CASSRLNEWYRSNEQFF. The CDR3, as DNA: TGTGCCAGCAGCCGCCTTAATGAATGGTATCGTAGCAATGAGCAGTTCTTC.

The chain carries TRBV6-5 and TRBJ2-7; no clear D gene. The V gene lost 4 bases and the J gene lost 4 bases, with 5 bases spanning the gap. The CDR3 is 11 residues long. CDR1 and CDR2 from the germline V gene are MNHEY and SVGAGI. CDR3 in amino acids: CASSSNYEQYF. Here the CDR3 DNA reads TGTGCCAGCAGTTCTAATTACGAGCAGTACTTC.